The 15 T cell receptor beta chains presented below share a single source sample, sequenced in a study of shared clonotypes between healthy human individuals. Assay used: immunoSEQ multiplex PCR; TCRdb lists only in-frame clones, some missing. The table records over 2 million clones, less than 95% of them present only once. The sequenced material came from naive CD4+ T cells from PBMCs. This sample's subset: CD45RA+ positively selected. The receptor source for this set is a man younger than 30 in good health. Some clones in this sample may be carry-over from other donors' samples.

This clone appeared once. This chain uses TRBV7-9 with TRBJ2-2, with 7 bases matching TRBD2. CDR3 size: 17 residues. Germline CDR1 is SEHNR and CDR2 is FQNEAQ (reference sequence). J was trimmed by 1 base and V by 3 bases; bases with no gene match: 8. The CDR3 is CASSLGGYLLNTGELFF. CDR3 in DNA: TGTGCCAGCAGCTTGGGGGGGTACCTCTTGAACACCGGGGAGCTGTTTTTT.

This clone is a singleton in its sample. V usage is TRBV27 and J usage is TRBJ2-1; D uncertain. Between the trimmed V and J ends, which lost 3 bases and 6 bases, there was a span of 6 bases. Germline lookup yields CDR1 MNHEY and CDR2 SMNVEV (reference sequence). This CDR3 spans 12 amino acids. This CDR3 is CASSFGGNEQFF. The CDR3 coding sequence is TGTGCCAGCAGTTTCGGTGGCAATGAGCAGTTCTTC.

The chain joins TRBV7-3 to TRBJ2-3, with D perhaps matching TRBD2 (6 bases). Per germline, CDR1 SGHTA and CDR2 FQGTGA. V was clipped by 5 bases and J by 4 bases, with 13 bases between them. The CDR3 totals 14 residues. This chain's CDR3 is CASSPTGSSDTQYF. The CDR3 DNA follows: TGTGCCAGCAGCCCGACCGGGAGCTCAGATACGCAGTATTTT. Based on the CDR3 plus reference TRBV7-3 and TRBJ2-3, the full variable domain is GAGVSQTPSNKVTEKGKYVELRCDPISGHTALYWYRQSLGQGPEFLIYFQGTGAADDSGLPNDRFFAVRPEGSVSTLKIQRTERGDSAVYLCASSPTGSSDTQYFGPGTRLTVL.

V gene TRBV19 combines with J gene TRBJ2-2; 9 nucleotides line up with TRBD2. J was trimmed by 1 base and V by 4 bases; bases with no gene match: 4. Germline CDR1 is LNHDA and CDR2 is SQIVND (reference sequence). The CDR3 length is 16 residues. In DNA form, the CDR3 reads TGTGCCAGTAGTACTAGACTAGCGGAGAACACCGGGGAGCTGTTTTTT. Encoded protein: CASSTRLAENTGELFF. The entire variable domain, with the rest obtained from reference TRBV19 and TRBJ2-2, is as follows: DGGITQSPKYLFRKEGQNVTLSCEQNLNHDAMYWYRQDPGQGLRLIYYSQIVNDFQKGDIAEGYSVSREKKESFPLTVTSAQKNPTAFYLCASSTRLAENTGELFFGEGSRLTVL.

About this clone itself: Other nucleotide sequences in the sample specify the same CDR3. This chain uses TRBV7-9 with TRBJ1-4; no reliable D call. V was shortened by 2 bases and J by 2 bases, with 6 bases between the two germline ends. There are 14 residues in the CDR3. Germline CDR1 is SEHNR and CDR2 is FQNEAQ (reference sequence). CDR3 sequence: CASSLLSTNEKLFF. In nucleotides, the CDR3 is TGTGCCAGCAGCTTATTAAGTACTAATGAAAAACTGTTTTTT.

The rearrangement links TRBV28 to TRBJ2-1; D might be TRBD2 (6 bases). The germline gives CDR1 MDHEN, CDR2 SYDVKM. CDR3 size: 15 residues. The V end lost 9 bases, the J end lost 0 bases, and 15 bases lay between the germline ends. CDR3 bases: TGTGCCAGTACCGATGGGGGGAGCTCCTACAATGAGCAGTTCTTC. This translates into CASTDGGSSYNEQFF.

The chain recombines TRBV18 with TRBJ2-2, with TRBD2 matching over 13 bases. CDR3 size: 16 residues. Per the germline V gene, CDR1 is KGHSH and CDR2 is LQKENI. Unmatched junction bases numbered 2, after V lost 1 base and J lost 6 bases. The CDR3 region has the DNA TGTGCCAGCTCACCACGGACTAGCGGGAGTTCCGGGGAGCTGTTTTTT. Its translation: CASSPRTSGSSGELFF.

Notes on this clone: This CDR3 is also generated by other DNA sequences in the sample. The J gene is TRBJ2-7, the V gene TRBV5-1; 8 nucleotides agree with TRBD1. Germline assignment: CDR1 SGHRS and CDR2 YFSETQ. The CDR3 runs to 14 residues. V shed 4 bases and J 5 bases; nucleotides not matched to a gene: 8. CDR3 amino acids: CASSTDRAGHEQYF. CDR3 sequence (DNA): TGCGCCAGCAGCACGGACAGGGCCGGCCACGAGCAGTACTTC.

This rearrangement joins TRBV28 to TRBJ1-1; no firm D call. Germline V lookup: CDR1 MDHEN, CDR2 SYDVKM. The CDR3 loop spans 12 amino acids. The V end lost 6 bases, the J end lost 4 bases, and 9 bases lay between the germline ends. This CDR3 reads CASRRRLTEAFF. Here the CDR3 DNA reads TGTGCCAGCAGGCGGCGGCTCACTGAAGCTTTCTTT.

The V call is TRBV28, the J call TRBJ1-2; no firm D call. CDR3 size: 12 residues. The V and J ends lost 5 bases and 8 bases respectively, with 12 bases between them. Germline assignment: CDR1 MDHEN and CDR2 SYDVKM. As DNA, the CDR3 is TGTGCCAGCAGTCTCCAGGAGAAAGGCTACACCTTC. It translates to CASSLQEKGYTF.

The table lists this clone with a count of one. The genes are TRBV28 and TRBJ2-1; D may be TRBD2 (5 bases). V was clipped by 4 bases and J by 2 bases, with 15 bases between them. The CDR3 totals 16 residues. Germline CDR1 and CDR2: MDHEN and SYDVKM. CDR3 DNA sequence: TGTGCCAGCAGTTCCAAATTCCGCGGGCCCTACAATGAGCAGTTCTTC. Translated: CASSSKFRGPYNEQFF.

This chain connects TRBV16 to TRBJ1-2; the match to TRBD1 covers 7 bases. The ends lost 0 bases at V and 4 bases at J; junction bases unmatched: 5. Germline CDR1 KGHSY, CDR2 FQNENV. This CDR3 has 15 amino acids. In DNA form, the CDR3 reads TGTGCCAGCAGCCAATCGGAGGACAGGATCTATGGCTACACCTTC. Translated, it gives CASSQSEDRIYGYTF.

The chain carries TRBV5-1 and TRBJ2-1; D may be TRBD1 (6 bases). The V end lost 0 bases, the J end lost 3 bases, and 10 bases lay between the germline ends. This CDR3 contains 15 residues. CDR1 is SGHRS, CDR2 YFSETQ, per germline. CDR3 in DNA: TGCGCCAGCAGCTTGGAGGGACACCACTACAATGAGCAGTTCTTC. Translating it yields CASSLEGHHYNEQFF.

Details on this clone: The sample holds other DNA sequences that translate to the same CDR3. The chain joins TRBV10-3 to TRBJ2-3; D remains unclear. Germline CDR1 ENHRY, CDR2 SYGVKD. CDR3 size: 11 residues. Trimming pared 5 bases from V and 5 bases from J, leaving 5 bases between. In DNA, the CDR3 is TGTGCCATCAGTCTAGGAGATACGCAGTATTTT. Translating gives CAISLGDTQYF.

The genes are TRBV5-8 and TRBJ2-1; TRBD2 matches 8 bases. The CDR3 runs 15 residues. V was pared by 4 bases and J by 0 bases, with 3 bases of the junction left unmatched. Germline V CDR1 and CDR2: SGHTS, YDEGEE. The CDR3 DNA reads TGTGCCAGCAGCCGGAGCGGGAGCTCCTACAATGAGCAGTTCTTC. It encodes CASSRSGSSYNEQFF.